A single sample gave rise to the 29 T cell receptor beta chains below, sequenced in a study of shared clonotypes between healthy human individuals. Here immunoSEQ multiplex PCR was the method, and the copy in TCRdb shows in-frame clones only, minus some. This table has approximately 2.3 million clones, just over 90% appearing once. The sample taken for sequencing was naive CD4+ T cells from PBMCs. Subset noted: CD45RA+ positively selected. The receptor source for this set is a man aged 18 to 30 in good health. Some clones in this sample may be carry-over from other donors' samples.

This clone was seen once. The chain is built from TRBV2 and TRBJ2-6; unclear D gene. The CDR3 consists of 14 residues. Germline assignment: CDR1 SNHLY and CDR2 FYNNEI. V was trimmed by 8 bases and J by 0 bases, leaving 8 bases between them. The CDR3 coding sequence is TGTGCCAGCCATATCCTCTCTGGGGCCAACGTCCTGACTTTC. It translates to CASHILSGANVLTF.

The J gene is TRBJ1-1, the V gene TRBV6-6; no clear D. Germline V gene lookup returns CDR1 MNHNY and CDR2 SVGAGI (reference sequence). V lost 5 bases and J 5 bases, leaving 9 bases between the germline ends. There are 12 residues in the CDR3. For the CDR3, the DNA is TGTGCCAGCAGTGCACGGGTAACTGAAGCTTTCTTT. Translated, it gives CASSARVTEAFF.

This clone showed up just once. Other DNA sequences from this sample encode an identical CDR3 as well. V and J are TRBV18 and TRBJ2-3; D remains ambiguous. The CDR3 has 12 amino acids. Trimming took off 2 bases at V and 6 bases at J, with 6 bases between the two ends. Germline loops: CDR1 KGHSH, CDR2 LQKENI. DNA of the CDR3: TGTGCCAGCTCACCAAAAGGTGATACGCAGTATTTT. This translates into CASSPKGDTQYF.

A remark on this clone: This same CDR3 is encoded by further DNA sequences in the sample. This chain connects TRBV11-2 to TRBJ2-3; a possible D gene is TRBD1 (5 bases). The CDR3 consists of 12 residues. V lost 5 bases and J lost 5, with 8 bases in between. In germline, CDR1 is SGHAT, CDR2 FQNNGV. CDR3 region: CASSLDRDTQYF. CDR3 in DNA: TGTGCCAGCAGCCTTGACAGAGATACGCAGTATTTT.

The chain employs TRBV28 and TRBJ2-1; 7 nucleotides align to TRBD1. V shed 6 bases, J shed 3 bases, and the junction held 5 bases outside the gene matches. This CDR3 region has 14 residues. Per germline, CDR1 MDHEN and CDR2 SYDVKM. For the CDR3, the DNA is TGTGCCAGCAGCAAGGGACAGAGCTACAATGAGCAGTTCTTC. Residues: CASSKGQSYNEQFF. Complete variable domain (other parts from reference TRBV28 and TRBJ2-1): DVKVTQSSRYLVKRTGEKVFLECVQDMDHENMFWYRQDPGLGLRLIYFSYDVKMKEKGDIPEGYSVSREKKERFSLILESASTNQTSMYLCASSKGQSYNEQFFGPGTRLTVL.

The chain uses TRBV7-9 and TRBJ1-2, with D possibly being TRBD1 (5 bases). Germline lookup yields CDR1 SEHNR and CDR2 FQNEAQ (reference sequence). Trimming cost V 3 bases and J 3 bases, with 8 bases left between them. This CDR3 is 13 amino acids long. CDR3 DNA: TGTGCCAGCAGCTTTGAAGGGGACTATGGCTACACCTTC. Encoded protein: CASSFEGDYGYTF.

This chain links TRBV5-4 with TRBJ2-7; D is unclear. This CDR3 has 13 residues. Germline lookup yields CDR1 SGHNT and CDR2 YYREEE (reference sequence). V shed 0 bases and J shed 4 bases, with 8 bases lying between them. CDR3 nucleotide sequence: TGTGCCAGCAGCTTGGGGCACGTATACGAGCAGTACTTC. Its protein product is CASSLGHVYEQYF.

The gene calls are TRBV2 and TRBJ2-3, with TRBD2 matching 8 bases. The CDR3 has 14 amino acids. Germline loops: CDR1 SNHLY, CDR2 FYNNEI. Trimming removed 8 bases from V and 1 base from J; junction bases left unmatched: 5. The CDR3 protein is CASVPGGRTDTQYF. The CDR3 region has the DNA TGTGCCAGCGTTCCGGGAGGGCGCACAGATACGCAGTATTTT.

About this clone itself: Other nucleotide sequences in the sample specify the same CDR3. This chain joins TRBV28 and TRBJ1-5; D call uncertain. Germline CDR1 reads MDHEN; CDR2 reads SYDVKM. V was clipped by 2 bases and J by 0 bases, with 8 bases between them. The CDR3 covers 15 residues. CDR3 sequence: CASSLGKYSNQPQHF. The CDR3 DNA reads TGTGCCAGCAGTTTAGGCAAGTATAGCAATCAGCCCCAGCATTTT.

This clone has just one count. This chain links TRBV29-1 with TRBJ2-1; TRBD2 matches 12 bases. V shed 6 bases, J shed 13 bases, and the junction held 7 bases outside the gene matches. The germline CDR1 and CDR2 sequences are SQVTM and ANQGSEA. The CDR3 has 12 residues. The CDR3 coding sequence is TGCAGCGTGGGGCTACTAGCGGGAGGTCAGTTCTTC. Its translation is CSVGLLAGGQFF.

The chain is built from TRBV2 and TRBJ2-1; D call uncertain. V lost 2 bases and J 10 bases, leaving 18 bases between the germline ends. The CDR3 length is 15 residues. Germline V gives CDR1 SNHLY, CDR2 FYNNEI. The CDR3 DNA is TGTGCCAGCAGTGAAAGTACACTACCGGCCGAGGAGCAGTTCTTC. This codes for CASSESTLPAEEQFF.

This chain connects TRBV7-2 to TRBJ2-4; a possible D gene is TRBD2 (5 bases). The CDR3 covers 11 residues. Germline CDR1 reads SGHTA; CDR2 reads FQGNSA. V gave up 4 bases and J gave up 12 bases, with 10 bases separating them. The CDR3 sequence is CASSSGERQYF. The CDR3 nucleotides are TGTGCCAGCAGCTCCGGGGAACGTCAGTACTTC.

V and J are TRBV18 and TRBJ2-7, with a tentative D call TRBD2 (6 bases). The CDR3 loop spans 15 amino acids. CDR1 is KGHSH, CDR2 LQKENI, per germline. Trimming shortened V by 2 bases and J by 5 bases, and 16 bases separated the two germline ends. The CDR3 protein is CASSPRSGPADEQYF. In DNA, the CDR3 is TGTGCCAGCTCACCAAGAAGCGGGCCGGCCGACGAGCAGTACTTC.

The V call is TRBV7-8, the J call TRBJ2-7, with a tentative D call TRBD2 (5 bases). Germline CDR1 and CDR2: SGHVS and FQNEAQ. The CDR3 runs 14 residues. V lost 4 bases, J lost 6 bases, and 16 bases lay in between. The CDR3 loop reads CASSSLGGGLEQYF. In nucleotides, the CDR3 is TGTGCCAGCAGCTCACTCGGAGGAGGTCTCGAGCAGTACTTC.

The chain has TRBV11-1 and TRBJ2-1, with a possible D match to TRBD2 (5 bases). V lost 2 bases, J lost 2 bases, and 10 bases lay in between. This CDR3 has 15 residues. The germline gives CDR1 SGHAT, CDR2 FQDESV (reference sequence). CDR3 nucleotide sequence: TGTGCCAGCAGCTTAAGGACTCAACCCTACAATGAGCAGTTCTTC. Protein: CASSLRTQPYNEQFF.

The rearrangement joins TRBV28 to TRBJ2-5; possible D gene TRBD2, 7 bases. The CDR3 spans 15 residues. CDR1 MDHEN and CDR2 SYDVKM come from the germline V gene. V was shortened by 3 bases and J by 1 base, with 12 bases between the two germline ends. CDR3 protein: CASSFGAGAQETQYF. CDR3 DNA: TGTGCCAGCAGTTTCGGGGCGGGGGCCCAAGAGACCCAGTACTTC. Drawing the rest from reference TRBV28 and TRBJ2-5, the complete variable domain is DVKVTQSSRYLVKRTGEKVFLECVQDMDHENMFWYRQDPGLGLRLIYFSYDVKMKEKGDIPEGYSVSREKKERFSLILESASTNQTSMYLCASSFGAGAQETQYFGPGTRLLVL.

The chain combines TRBV5-4 with TRBJ1-1; 8 nucleotides match TRBD1. CDR1 SGHNT and CDR2 YYREEE come from the germline V gene (reference sequence). The V gene end was trimmed by 0 bases and the J gene end by 6 bases; junction bases not matched to a gene: 4. The CDR3 extends over 14 amino acids. CDR3 in amino acids: CASSLDRGLSEAFF. The CDR3 DNA is TGTGCCAGCAGCTTGGACAGGGGGTTATCTGAAGCTTTCTTT.

V and J are TRBV7-2 and TRBJ2-1, with TRBD2 matching over 7 bases. Germline CDR1 and CDR2: SGHTA and FQGNSA. V was clipped by 5 bases and J by 7 bases; unmatched bases: 11. The length of the CDR3 is 15 residues. Here the CDR3 reads CASSPGTTSGNEQFF. As DNA, the CDR3 is TGTGCCAGCAGCCCAGGGACTACTTCGGGGAATGAGCAGTTCTTC.

The chain couples TRBV27 to TRBJ2-2; D gene uncertain. CDR1 and CDR2 (germline): MNHEY, SMNVEV (reference sequence). V was trimmed by 8 bases and J by 0 bases, leaving 7 bases between them. This CDR3 comprises 13 residues. DNA for the CDR3: TGTGCCAGCGGGCAGGCGAACACCGGGGAGCTGTTTTTT. It is translated as CASGQANTGELFF.

The chain is built from TRBV4-3 and TRBJ1-1; D is unclear. Trimming took off 3 bases at V and 4 bases at J, with 12 bases between the two ends. This CDR3 spans 14 amino acids. The germline V gene encodes CDR1 LGHNA and CDR2 YSLEER. DNA of the CDR3: TGCGCCAGCAGCCAGCCCCACTCAGTCACTGAAGCTTTCTTT. This encodes CASSQPHSVTEAFF.

The chain recombines TRBV9 with TRBJ1-1; TRBD1 might be the D (5 bases). Trimming took off 0 bases at V and 4 bases at J, with 10 bases between the two ends. Germline lookup yields CDR1 SGDLS and CDR2 YYNGEE. The CDR3 consists of 14 residues. The CDR3 coding sequence is TGTGCCAGCAGCGTAGGCGGGGGGAGCACTGAAGCTTTCTTT. Protein: CASSVGGGSTEAFF. Filled out from reference TRBV9 and TRBJ1-1, the complete variable domain reads DSGVTQTPKHLITATGQRVTLRCSPRSGDLSVYWYQQSLDQGLQFLIQYYNGEERAKGNILERFSAQQFPDLHSELNLSSLELGDSALYFCASSVGGGSTEAFFGQGTRLTVV.

The rearrangement joins TRBV6-5 to TRBJ2-7, with D hard to call. V lost 5 bases, J lost 5 bases, and 10 bases lay in between. The CDR3 is 12 amino acids. The germline CDR1 and CDR2 sequences are MNHEY and SVGAGI. DNA for the CDR3: TGTGCCAGCAGTAGGGCCCCGAACGAGCAGTACTTC. Its translation: CASSRAPNEQYF.

This clone came up once. The chain has TRBV4-3 and TRBJ2-1; 10 bases align to TRBD2. The CDR3 contains 18 residues. Per the germline V gene, CDR1 is LGHNA and CDR2 is YSLEER. Trimming removed 0 bases from V and 3 bases from J; junction bases left unmatched: 8. The chain's CDR3 is CASSQEWPAGGFYNEQFF. CDR3 nucleotides: TGCGCCAGCAGCCAAGAATGGCCAGCGGGAGGGTTCTACAATGAGCAGTTCTTC.

This clone was detected a few times. This chain connects TRBV14 to TRBJ1-1; no clear D. Germline-derived CDR1 and CDR2 are SGHDN and FVKESK. V lost 4 bases, J lost 4 bases, and 19 bases lay in between. The CDR3 runs 16 residues. The CDR3 region is CASSPRTPFTGTEAFF. The DNA of the CDR3 is TGTGCCAGCAGCCCTCGGACGCCTTTTACGGGCACTGAAGCTTTCTTT.

On this clone: Other DNA sequences in the sample encode the same CDR3. CDR3 in amino acids: CASSKTSGGYNEQFF. CDR3 bases: TGTGCCAGCAGCAAGACTAGCGGGGGGTACAATGAGCAGTTCTTC. This chain joins TRBV7-3 and TRBJ2-1, with 13 bases aligning to TRBD2. Germline V CDR1 and CDR2: SGHTA, FQGTGA. This CDR3 is built from 15 residues. The V and J ends lost 5 bases and 4 bases, in that order; junction bases with no gene match: 2.

The chain combines TRBV18 with TRBJ1-2, with TRBD1 matching 9 bases. CDR1 KGHSH and CDR2 LQKENI come from the germline V gene. J gave up 6 bases and V 4 bases, and 15 bases lay outside the gene matches. The CDR3 has 17 amino acids. CDR3 sequence reads: CASSQQIIGQGSHGYTF. CDR3 nucleotides: TGTGCCAGCTCACAACAAATTATTGGACAGGGGAGCCATGGCTACACCTTC.

The genes are TRBV7-8 and TRBJ2-1; D is perhaps TRBD1 or TRBD2 (5 bases each). The germline V gene encodes CDR1 SGHVS and CDR2 FQNEAQ. The CDR3 spans 16 residues. Trimming cost V 5 bases and J 1 base, with 15 bases left between them. DNA for the CDR3: TGTGCCAGCAGCCCGTCGGGACCGCTATCCTACAATGAGCAGTTCTTC. It specifies CASSPSGPLSYNEQFF.

The chain employs TRBV6-6 and TRBJ1-2, with 7 bases aligning to TRBD1. The V gene's germline CDR1 is MNHNY and CDR2 SVGAGI (reference sequence). CDR3 length: 12 amino acids. Losses at the gene ends were 5 bases for V and 5 bases for J; bases not matched to a gene: 2. The CDR3 sequence is CASSRDSYGYTF. The CDR3 DNA sequence: TGTGCCAGCAGTCGGGACAGTTATGGCTACACCTTC.

The rearrangement uses TRBV19 and TRBJ2-2, with TRBD2 matching over 8 bases. V lost 4 bases, J lost 4 bases, and 8 bases stayed unmatched. The CDR3 sequence is 16 residues long. Germline CDR1 LNHDA, CDR2 SQIVND (reference sequence). CDR3 bases: TGTGCCAGTAGTACCGGACTAGCCAGTGGCACCGGGGAGCTGTTTTTT. Amino acid sequence: CASSTGLASGTGELFF.